This TCR beta chain was recorded in a study of regulatory T cells in long-lasting Graves disease (dated by TCRdb to about 2021). For the study in its entirety: Patients with newly diagnosed Graves' disease had been on antithyroid drugs for under 3 months. A total of 35 or so samples were covered by TCR sequencing, comprising some 13 persistent and roughly 20 newly diagnosed Graves' disease patients. The study was registered as a clinical trial and conducted in China. This study used TCR sequencing and RNA sequencing of peripheral blood to compare persistent Graves' disease patients against newly diagnosed Graves' disease patients.

On the study overall, not on this receptor specifically: Patients with persistent disease shared more public clonotypes (approximately 2,500) than newly diagnosed patients did (approximately 990). The authors acknowledged the small sample size as a limitation that may reduce accuracy. Compared with newly diagnosed patients, patients with persistent Graves' disease had lower TCR Shannon entropy and fewer highly expanded clones, which suggests clonal expansion. Sequencing and analysis were restricted to the TCR beta chain. Because the primary lesion, thyroid tissue, could not be accessed, the study looked at peripheral blood alone.

Reading the label with the study, this specimen's time point is: newly diagnosed GD, antithyroid drugs for less than 3 months. RNA was extracted from PBMCs in TRIzol for both TCR sequencing and RNA sequencing. The diagnosis of Graves' disease was made according to American Thyroid Association guidelines. The patients came from an endocrinology department in Xi'an, China. Each patient gave 8.5 to 9.5 milliliters of peripheral blood, collected in an EDTA anticoagulant tube. Ficoll Paque Plus density gradient separation was used to isolate PBMCs, and no further T cell sorting was done. An Agilent 2100 Bioanalyzer and agarose gel were used to assess RNA quality, and a NanoDrop 2000 was used to measure RNA concentration. Library preparation used multiplex PCR. Data came from an Illumina HiSeq 4000. CDR3 regions were amplified by Arm-PCR with iRepertoire HTBI primers to construct TCR beta libraries. PCR products were gel purified before sequencing. The paper's data handling went like this. Gene usage analysis of CDR3 amino acid clonotypes used the 62 TRBV and about 15 TRBJ segments found across samples. Filtered high-quality paired reads were merged into contigs using COPE and FqMerger. BLAST was used to align contigs to IMGT TRBV, TRBD and TRBJ reference genes, and CDR3 was defined according to IMGT. Clonotypes above 0.1% frequency were classified as highly expanded clones. Repertoire diversity was measured by Shannon entropy, and V-J evenness by the Gini coefficient. A clonotype found in more than one individual was treated as public. Starting from the raw public reads, TCRdb applied fastp trimming at Q25, assembled clones with MiXCR and retained in-frame beta chains. Every distinct CDR3 protein forms one entry, paired with its most common genes and DNA. TCRdb's processing, not the authors', yielded these V and J calls. Counted in this sample were hundreds of thousands of distinct CDR3 sequences; about 16% of them appeared once. In total, the top ten clones hold about 11% of the sample.

This clonotype was seen only a few times. Its antigen is currently not known. Qualities for individual bases were not recorded, and no much larger clone is one base off. These data also formed part of another study, on T cells in Graves' hyperthyroidism and ophthalmopathy. As described in the second report: Graves' hyperthyroidism was defined as stable when no progression to ophthalmopathy occurred over 18 months of follow-up. Hyperthyroidism patients were newly diagnosed, had a disease duration of under 2 months, and were aged 18 to 65 years. Patients with uncontrolled infections, other autoimmune diseases, pregnancy or lactation were excluded. Diagnoses relied on clinical symptoms, serum thyroxine and TRAb, thyroid ultrasound and orbital computed tomography. For the first round of RT-PCR on the TCR CDR3, the HTBI primer set was used together with the Qiagen OneStep RT-PCR kit. Blood samples also contained most of the expanded thyroid clonotypes (frequency above 0.001), which suggests that blood repertoires may reflect thyroid immune responses. Ophthalmopathy was separated from stable hyperthyroidism by a 13 V-J signature model, with over 85% sensitivity and about 84% specificity obtained in cross-validation and 80%/75% obtained in testing. In validation, the model predicted progression to ophthalmopathy a median of about 6 months before onset, with about 71% sensitivity and about 72% specificity. To identify TCR V-J signatures that set the groups apart, the researchers used a discovery cohort of more than 95 patients, made up of under 50 with Graves' ophthalmopathy and about 60 with stable Graves' hyperthyroidism. Whether ophthalmopathy could be predicted prospectively was tested in an independent validation cohort made up of approximately 19 hyperthyroidism patients plus 17 patients who later progressed to ophthalmopathy. For training and testing, the approximately 92 patients in the discovery cohort were randomly divided in a 7:3 ratio. Thyroid tissue and blood T-cell repertoires from about six Graves' hyperthyroidism patients were also compared in the study. After blood sampling, hyperthyroidism patients were treated with methimazole at a starting dose of 30 mg daily, and ophthalmopathy patients were treated with high-dose intravenous methylprednisolone. A second multiplex PCR round built the libraries, followed by size selection and purification. Sequencing of the libraries was done on an Illumina HiSeq2000 using paired-end 100 bp reads. SOAPnuke was used to process the raw data, with reads discarded if the reads contained adapters or uncalled bases, had a mean Phred below 15, or lacked an exact constant-primer or identifier match. High-quality paired reads were merged with COPE v1.2.5, and unique nucleotide sequences were defined as clonotypes. Clonotypes were aligned to IMGT TRBV, TRBD and TRBJ reference segments using MiTCR v1.1. The analysis included only V-J combinations with a frequency above 0.0001, which together covered 99% to 99.2% of the repertoires. The TCS score was defined as the ratio of F50 (clonal expansion) to E x V (chaos), calculated using BLOSUM62-based TCRdist between CDR3 peptides within each V-J. Welch's t-statistics and random forest reduced around 510 V-J features to 13, which were used in a naive Bayes classifier (R e1071). No statistical method was used to fix the sample size in advance, and group allocation was not hidden from the investigators. The paper describes TCR Vbeta CDR3 sequencing of about 140 peripheral blood samples, made up of roughly 40 ophthalmopathy patients, around 78 hyperthyroidism patients and roughly 17 progressor patients.

This TCR came from a man aged 18 to 35 with Graves disease. Donor details come from another sample of the same person, matched by shared clones. The material sequenced was peripheral blood mononuclear cells (PBMCs), taken at new diagnosis, from a patient treated with antithyroid drugs.

In nucleotide form, the sequence is TGCGCCAGCAGCTTGGAAACTACAGGGAAAAATGAAAAACTGTTTTTT. Its coded protein is CASSLETTGKNEKLFF. The rearranged chain carries TRBV5-1 and TRBJ1-4, with TRBD1 as a weak D call on 6 bases. In the germline V gene, CDR1 corresponds to SGHRS and CDR2 to YFSETQ. V lost 0 bases and J lost 5 bases; the stretch between them is 14 bases long. The CDR3 covers 16 residues, taking in both the cysteine and the phenylalanine. Kept here is only the CDR3 DNA, which spans 48 bases and is read in frame from base 1.